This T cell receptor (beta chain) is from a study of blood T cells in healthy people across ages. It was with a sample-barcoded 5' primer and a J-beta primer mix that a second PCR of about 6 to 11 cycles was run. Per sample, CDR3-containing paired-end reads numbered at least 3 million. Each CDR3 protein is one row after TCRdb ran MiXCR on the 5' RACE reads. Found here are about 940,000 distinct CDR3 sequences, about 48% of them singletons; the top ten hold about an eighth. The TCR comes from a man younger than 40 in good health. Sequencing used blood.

CDR3 in amino acids: CASSPPRTQHGYTF. In DNA form, the CDR3 reads TGTGCCAGCAGCCCCCCCCGGACACAGCATGGCTACACCTTC. V usage is TRBV12-3 or TRBV12-4 and J usage is TRBJ1-2; D is perhaps TRBD1 (5 bases). The CDR3 consists of 14 residues. V was cut by 6 bases and J by 6 bases, with 17 bases left in between.